Below, 8 T cell receptor beta chains from the same sample are listed, as sequenced in a study of cytotoxic CD8 clonotypes in ibrutinib-treated CLL. Libraries were prepared by immunoSEQ multiplex PCR; TCRdb keeps only in-frame clonotypes and omits some of them. The table records 150,000 or so clones, more than 75% of them present only once. The sample here was PBMCs, taken after 36 months of ibrutinib treatment. Source of these receptors: a human donor with chronic lymphocytic leukemia.

The rearrangement joins TRBV6-5 to TRBJ2-3; 9 bases line up with TRBD2. Trimming removed 7 bases from V and 4 bases from J; junction bases left unmatched: 6. The CDR3 extends over 14 amino acids. Looked up from germline, CDR1 is MNHEY and CDR2 is SVGAGI. This chain's CDR3 is CASTVAGVSDTQYF. CDR3 nucleotide sequence: TGTGCCAGCACCGTAGCGGGAGTATCAGATACGCAGTATTTT.

This clone was found a few times. The gene calls are TRBV5-6 and TRBJ1-3, with a possible D match to TRBD1 (5 bases). The length of the CDR3 is 19 residues. The germline V gene has CDR1 SGHDT and CDR2 YYEEEE. Trimming took off 0 bases at V and 4 bases at J, with 23 bases between the two ends. The CDR3 reads CASSLGPGRELGYGNTIYF. CDR3 DNA sequence: TGTGCCAGCAGCTTGGGGCCGGGCAGGGAGTTGGGATACGGAAACACCATATATTTT.

The chain couples TRBV6-1 to TRBJ1-5; TRBD1 might be the D (6 bases). This CDR3 contains 14 residues. The V end was cut by 7 bases, the J end by 4 bases, with 14 bases between. Germline V lookup: CDR1 MNHNS, CDR2 SASEGT. CDR3 sequence reads: CASTPERGNQPQHF. The CDR3 region has the DNA TGTGCCAGCACCCCCGAGAGGGGGAATCAGCCCCAGCATTTT.

The CDR3 region is CASGQRSGNTIYF. CDR3 nucleotides: TGTGCCAGCGGACAGCGCTCTGGAAACACCATATATTTT. The J gene is TRBJ1-3, the V gene TRBV2; the D gene is possibly TRBD1 (6 bases). In germline, CDR1 is SNHLY, CDR2 FYNNEI. Between the trimmed V and J ends, which lost 8 bases and 0 bases, there was a span of 8 bases. The CDR3 sequence is 13 residues long.

The rearrangement uses TRBV23-1 and TRBJ1-5, with unresolved D. TRBV23-1 is recorded as an ORF, its role being uncertain. V lost 0 bases, J lost 1 base, and 13 bases lay in between. The CDR3 totals 17 residues. DNA of the CDR3: TGCGCCAGCAGTCAATCGGAGAAGAGGTTCAGCAATCAGCCCCAGCATTTT. It translates to CASSQSEKRFSNQPQHF.

The chain links TRBV28 to TRBJ1-3; 8 bases map to TRBD1. The CDR3 spans 15 residues. Germline-derived CDR1 and CDR2 are MDHEN and SYDVKM. The V gene end was trimmed by 3 bases and the J gene end by 4 bases; junction bases not matched to a gene: 5. The CDR3 DNA follows: TGTGCCAGCAGTTTGGGCAGGGGGCGAGGAAACACCATATATTTT. Translated: CASSLGRGRGNTIYF.

This rearrangement joins TRBV7-8 to TRBJ2-5; 7 nucleotides line up with TRBD2. V was pared by 5 bases and J by 5 bases, with 17 bases of the junction left unmatched. Germline values: CDR1 SGHVS, CDR2 FQNEAQ. The CDR3 spans 17 residues. CDR3 sequence (DNA): TGTGCCAGCAGCCTCCCCCCTGGCGGGAGTAGTCCGGAGACCCAGTACTTC. It yields the protein CASSLPPGGSSPETQYF.

The rearrangement links TRBV28 to TRBJ1-5; D remains unclear. V lost 3 bases, J lost 6 bases, and 6 bases lay in between. The CDR3 extends over 12 amino acids. The germline V gene has CDR1 MDHEN and CDR2 SYDVKM. This chain's CDR3 is CASSFLVQPQHF. For the CDR3, the DNA is TGTGCCAGCAGTTTCCTCGTTCAGCCCCAGCATTTT.